The next 13 T cell receptor beta chains were all read from a single sample in a study of cytomegalovirus exposure and HLA in healthy donors. PCR employed 60 Vbeta and 13 Jbeta primers. Here immunoSEQ multiplex PCR was the method, and the copy in TCRdb shows in-frame clones only, minus some. The sample lists 130,000 or so clones, around 79% occurring once. Sequencing input: PBMCs. These receptors were obtained from a woman aged 40 to 50 in good health and CMV-seropositive.

V usage is TRBV29-1 and J usage is TRBJ1-3; 7 positions agree with TRBD1. CDR3 length: 14 amino acids. The V gene end was trimmed by 7 bases and the J gene end by 4 bases; junction bases not matched to a gene: 10. CDR1 is SQVTM and CDR2 is ANQGSEA in the germline V gene. In DNA form, the CDR3 reads TGCAGCGCACGGGTAGGGGGCACAGGAAACACCATATATTTT. It is translated as CSARVGGTGNTIYF.

There are a few counts of this clone. The chain carries TRBV28 and TRBJ1-2; TRBD1 matches 7 bases. The CDR3 loop spans 15 amino acids. With 5 bases clipped from V and 1 base from J, the junction kept 7 bases outside the gene matches. Germline V gene lookup returns CDR1 MDHEN and CDR2 SYDVKM. The CDR3 here is CASSPWDSLNYGYTF. As DNA, the CDR3 is TGTGCCAGCAGTCCTTGGGACAGCCTTAACTATGGCTACACCTTC.

This clone was observed a few times. The chain employs TRBV4-1 and TRBJ1-6; 9 bases agree with TRBD1. Germline V gene data show CDR1 as MGHRA and CDR2 as YSYEKL. V lost 3 bases to trimming and J lost 10 bases; unmatched junction nucleotides: 10. This CDR3 is built from 16 residues. The CDR3, as DNA: TGCGCCAGCAGCCATGGATTCACAGGGGGCGCATCACCCCTCCACTTT. Encoded protein: CASSHGFTGGASPLHF.

The V and J genes are TRBV6-1 and TRBJ2-3; 8 bases align to TRBD1. V shed 6 bases and J 4 bases; nucleotides not matched to a gene: 3. The CDR3 is 13 residues long. Germline loops: CDR1 MNHNS, CDR2 SASEGT. The CDR3 DNA is TGTGCCAGCAGCGACAGGGGTCCAGATACGCAGTATTTT. It encodes CASSDRGPDTQYF.

The J gene is TRBJ1-1, the V gene TRBV6-1, with D hard to call. Looked up from germline, CDR1 is MNHNS and CDR2 is SASEGT. Trimming cost V 6 bases and J 1 base, with 12 bases left between them. The CDR3 consists of 14 residues. Here the CDR3 reads CASRERVSNTEAFF. The CDR3 nucleotides are TGTGCCAGCAGGGAACGGGTATCGAACACTGAAGCTTTCTTT.

The chain combines TRBV7-9 with TRBJ2-7, with 7 bases aligning to TRBD1. In germline, CDR1 is SEHNR, CDR2 FQNEAQ (reference sequence). Trimming cost V 7 bases and J 2 bases; bases outside gene matches: 20. The CDR3 is 18 amino acids. CDR3 sequence (DNA): TGTGCCAGCACCCTCACAAGGTCCCGACAGGGATTAACCTACGAGCAGTACTTC. It is translated as CASTLTRSRQGLTYEQYF.

This chain joins TRBV15 and TRBJ2-5, with 8 nucleotides matching TRBD1. CDR1 LNHNV and CDR2 YYDKDF come from the germline V gene (reference sequence). The CDR3 is 13 amino acids. Trimming at V came to 11 bases and at J to 5 bases, leaving 10 bases not matched to a gene. CDR3 amino acids: CAVRDRFLETQYF. The CDR3 DNA reads as TGTGCCGTCCGGGACAGGTTTTTGGAGACCCAGTACTTC. Based on the CDR3 plus reference TRBV15 and TRBJ2-5, the full variable domain is DAMVIQNPRYQVTQFGKPVTLSCSQTLNHNVMYWYQQKSSQAPKLLFHYYDKDFNNEADTPDNFQSRRPNTSFCFLDIRSPGLGDTAMYLCAVRDRFLETQYFGPGTRLLVL.

The chain joins TRBV4-2 to TRBJ2-7; 11 bases map to TRBD2. After removal of 0 bases from V and 5 bases from J, the junction contained 3 bases not matched to a gene. The germline V gene has CDR1 LGHNA and CDR2 YNFKEQ. The CDR3 length is 15 residues. CDR3: CASSQERLAGNEQYF. DNA of the CDR3: TGTGCCAGCAGCCAAGAACGACTAGCGGGAAACGAGCAGTACTTC.

A few counts support this clone. V gene TRBV18 combines with J gene TRBJ2-2; TRBD1 matches at 8 bases. The V segment lost 2 bases and the J segment 1 base; nucleotides outside the gene matches: 3. In germline, CDR1 is KGHSH, CDR2 LQKENI. The CDR3 is made up of 16 amino acids. The CDR3 is CASSPVGTGNTGELFF. As DNA, the CDR3 is TGTGCCAGCTCACCAGTCGGGACAGGGAACACCGGGGAGCTGTTTTTT.

This chain links TRBV7-2 with TRBJ1-6; 12 bases match TRBD1. V lost 2 bases and J lost 7; bases outside the gene matches: 12. The V gene's germline CDR1 is SGHTA and CDR2 FQGNSA. The CDR3 spans 19 residues. This CDR3 reads CASSLWGQGAKDRNSPLHF. As DNA, the CDR3 is TGTGCCAGCAGCTTATGGGGACAGGGGGCGAAGGATCGGAATTCACCCCTCCACTTT.

This clone was seen only once. The V gene is TRBV30, the J gene TRBJ1-1; D is ambiguous. Germline CDR1 and CDR2: GTSNPN and SVGIG (reference sequence). V dropped 2 bases and J dropped 1 base, with 8 bases sitting between them. The CDR3 has 13 residues. The CDR3 nucleotides read TGTGCCTGGAGTCGAGATACGAACACTGAAGCTTTCTTT. Residues: CAWSRDTNTEAFF.

V gene TRBV9 combines with J gene TRBJ2-7; 8 positions match TRBD1. Germline-derived CDR1 and CDR2 are SGDLS and YYNGEE. The CDR3 has 16 residues. J gave up 5 bases and V 4 bases, and 14 bases lay outside the gene matches. The CDR3 sequence: CASSFQPMTGADEQYF. CDR3 DNA: TGTGCCAGCAGCTTTCAACCTATGACAGGGGCCGACGAGCAGTACTTC. Variable domain in full (rest from reference TRBV9 and TRBJ2-7): DSGVTQTPKHLITATGQRVTLRCSPRSGDLSVYWYQQSLDQGLQFLIQYYNGEERAKGNILERFSAQQFPDLHSELNLSSLELGDSALYFCASSFQPMTGADEQYFGPGTRLTVT.

This chain connects TRBV7-9 to TRBJ1-5; D call uncertain. There are 16 residues in the CDR3. Trimming removed 3 bases from V and 2 bases from J, with 14 bases in between. Germline values: CDR1 SEHNR, CDR2 FQNEAQ (reference sequence). CDR3 amino acids: CASSFGFDGGNQPQHF. In DNA form, the CDR3 reads TGTGCCAGCAGCTTCGGCTTTGACGGGGGCAATCAGCCCCAGCATTTT. The variable domain in full, with the rest retrieved from reference TRBV7-9 and TRBJ1-5, is DTGVSQNPRHKITKRGQNVTFRCDPISEHNRLYWYRQTLGQGPEFLTYFQNEAQLEKSRLLSDRFSAERPKGSFSTLEIQRTEQGDSAMYLCASSFGFDGGNQPQHFGDGTRLSIL.